What follows is one T cell receptor (beta chain) and its context. This clonotype showed up many times. The specificity of this receptor is unknown. No per-base quality is available; no much larger clone lies one base away. The sequencer was an Illumina HiSeq 2500. Quantitative 5'-RACE with molecular barcodes was the method used to prepare the TCR beta libraries. For the original study's pipeline: A new computational method, built on a probabilistic model of VDJ rearrangement, was used to identify disease-linked TCR variants. TCRdb reprocessed the public reads (quality trimming at Q25 with fastp, clone calling with MiXCR) and kept in-frame beta chains. Duplicate CDR3 protein sequences are folded into a single record with the most common DNA and genes. TCRdb assigned the V and J calls; the authors' analysis was not used. The sample table records fewer than 200,000 distinct CDR3 sequences; about a sixth of these occur just once. Together, the top ten hold about 8.3% of the sample.

As encoded in the germline V gene, CDR1 is MGHRA while CDR2 is YSYEKL. The CDR3 spans 16 residues, from the cysteine through the phenylalanine. Only the CDR3 DNA is retained, 48 bases long and in frame from the first base. V is cut by 0 bases and J by 5 bases, and the space between the germline ends is 13 bases. This specimen belongs to a study of CD8 T cells in ankylosing spondylitis (dated by TCRdb to about 2017). Turning to the overall study: The study set out to find disease-linked TCR variants by profiling T cell receptor beta repertoires in ankylosing spondylitis patients and healthy donors. The full study cohort was made up of about 24 ankylosing spondylitis patients and over 90 healthy donors. Samples of peripheral blood were taken, and for ankylosing spondylitis patients, synovial fluid was collected as well.

Results the study describes overall, beyond this receptor: A TCR beta motif made up of 7 to 9 highly homologous amino acid variants appeared to be characteristic of blood from ankylosing spondylitis patients. The disease-linked clones had a CD8+ phenotype and were found at relatively low frequencies in peripheral blood. Some of the motif variants had been reported before in the synovial fluid and blood of reactive arthritis patients, a finding that suggests common disease-initiation mechanisms. Significant enrichment of the disease-linked clones was reported in matched synovial fluid samples from ankylosing spondylitis patients.

The chain employs TRBV4-1 and TRBJ1-4; matching of 5 bases hints at TRBD1 as the D gene. This clonotype was sampled from a male donor with ankylosing spondylitis or in good health (not recorded which). Sequenced input: blood, either unsorted or a sorted T cell fraction (not recorded which). The CDR3 has the sequence CASSQDRSGVNEKLFF. The DNA sequence is given as TGCGCCAGCAGCCAAGATAGATCGGGGGTGAATGAAAAACTGTTTTTT.